Following are 12 T cell receptor beta chains from one sample sequenced in a study of memory CD4+ T cells and cytomegalovirus serostatus (dated by TCRdb to between 2019 and 2020). The library relied on the immunoSEQ multiplex PCR assay. TCRdb mirrors the immuneACCESS table, restricted to in-frame sequences. Some clones are absent from its copies; in checked studies, under half trace to an unresolved V gene, and the reason for the others is unknown. This sample lists tens of thousands of clones; 75% to 80% were detected once. The top ten clonotypes cover 0.88% of the sample. Single viable CD3+CD4+CD8-CD45RO+ cells were sorted as memory CD4+ T cells on a FACSAria II. Source material: memory CD4+ T cells from blood. The receptors originated from an adult in good health and CMV-seronegative.

In DNA form, the CDR3 reads TGTGCCAGCAGCTTGTCGACCCGGTCGACCATATATTTT. Translation gives CASSLSTRSTIYF. The V call is TRBV5-8, the J call TRBJ1-3, with no clear D. CDR1 SGHTS and CDR2 YDEGEE come from the germline V gene. The V end was cut by 1 base, the J end by 10 bases, with 12 bases between. This CDR3 is built from 13 residues.

The chain combines TRBV7-8 with TRBJ2-7, with TRBD1 identical over 7 bases. CDR1 is SGHVS and CDR2 is FQNEAQ in the germline V gene. The J segment lost 2 bases and the V segment lost 5 bases, leaving 6 bases of the junction unmatched. The CDR3 length is 14 residues. CDR3 loop: CASSRQGGPYEQYF. In DNA form, the CDR3 reads TGTGCCAGCAGCAGACAGGGTGGTCCCTACGAGCAGTACTTC. The full variable domain, rest sourced from reference TRBV7-8 and TRBJ2-7, is GAGVSQSPRYKVAKRGQDVALRCDPISGHVSLFWYQQALGQGPEFLTYFQNEAQLDKSGLPSDRFFAERPEGSVSTLKIQRTQQEDSAVYLCASSRQGGPYEQYFGPGTRLTVT.

This clone showed up just once. The chain couples TRBV5-4 to TRBJ1-4, with TRBD1 identical over 8 bases. The length of the CDR3 is 16 residues. CDR1 is SGHNT and CDR2 is YYREEE in the germline V gene (reference sequence). The ends lost 4 bases at V and 8 bases at J; junction bases unmatched: 13. In DNA form, the CDR3 reads TGTGCCAGCAGCATCACGACCAGGGGGCGGATCGAAAAACTGTTTTTT. It is translated as CASSITTRGRIEKLFF.

V and J are TRBV15 and TRBJ1-4, with a possible D match to TRBD1 (6 bases). V was pared by 5 bases and J by 3 bases, with 13 bases between. The germline CDR1 and CDR2 sequences are LNHNV and YYDKDF (reference sequence). This CDR3 contains 15 residues. Here the CDR3 DNA reads TGTGCCACCAGCTCAGACAGGCGCTCTAATGAAAAACTGTTTTTT. This encodes CATSSDRRSNEKLFF.

V and J are TRBV5-6 and TRBJ1-3; no definite D call. Germline V gives CDR1 SGHDT, CDR2 YYEEEE. The V end was cut by 1 base, the J end by 2 bases, with 10 bases between. The CDR3 covers 15 residues. In nucleotides, the CDR3 is TGTGCCAGCAGCTTGTTCGGGGTCCCTGGAAACACCATATATTTT. It translates to CASSLFGVPGNTIYF.

On this clone itself: A read error may account for a junction end that differs from germline. The chain is built from TRBV28 and TRBJ1-1, with unresolved D. This CDR3 is built from 13 residues. Per germline, CDR1 MDHEN and CDR2 SYDVKM. The CDR3: CASSLPQNPEAFF. The CDR3 DNA follows: TGTGCCAGCAGTTTGCCACAGAACCCTGAAGCTTTCTTT.

This sequence joins TRBV18 and TRBJ1-1; no clear D. CDR1 KGHSH and CDR2 LQKENI come from the germline V gene. The CDR3 length is 14 residues. V lost 3 bases, J lost 0 bases, and 8 bases lay in between. The CDR3 is CASSPTSMNTEAFF. In DNA form, the CDR3 reads TGTGCCAGCTCACCCACCTCCATGAACACTGAAGCTTTCTTT.

The gene calls are TRBV9 and TRBJ1-3, with D tentatively TRBD1 (5 bases). The CDR3 is 15 residues long. Trimming shortened V by 0 bases and J by 0 bases, and 7 bases separated the two germline ends. CDR1 is SGDLS and CDR2 is YYNGEE in the germline V gene. The CDR3 DNA sequence: TGTGCCAGCAGCGTAGGTGGGACCTCTGGAAACACCATATATTTT. It is translated as CASSVGGTSGNTIYF.

The chain has TRBV11-1 and TRBJ2-1; 10 bases match TRBD1. The V and J ends lost 2 bases and 9 bases, in that order; junction bases with no gene match: 10. Germline CDR1 is SGHAT and CDR2 is FQDESV (reference sequence). The CDR3 length is 16 residues. In DNA, the CDR3 is TGTGCCAGCAGCTTACGACCCGGGACAGGGGATTCTGAGCAGTTCTTC. Translation gives CASSLRPGTGDSEQFF.

J is TRBJ2-3 and V is TRBV5-1; TRBD2 is a possible D gene (5 bases). This CDR3 comprises 14 residues. V lost 4 bases to trimming and J lost 3 bases, with 12 bases between them. Looked up from germline, CDR1 is SGHRS and CDR2 is YFSETQ. As DNA, the CDR3 is TGCGCCAGCAGCCCCTGGACTTATACAGATACGCAGTATTTT. Translated, it gives CASSPWTYTDTQYF.

This chain joins TRBV10-1 and TRBJ2-7; 7 positions agree with TRBD2. V shed 2 bases, J shed 6 bases, and the junction held 4 bases outside the gene matches. Germline CDR1 reads WNHNN; CDR2 reads SYGVQD (reference sequence). CDR3 length: 13 residues. The CDR3 DNA sequence: TGCGCCAGCAGTGAGGGGGGGGGATTCGAGCAGTACTTC. It specifies CASSEGGGFEQYF.

This chain uses TRBV4-1 with TRBJ1-4; D is uncertain. The CDR3 extends over 14 amino acids. The V gene's germline CDR1 is MGHRA and CDR2 YSYEKL. The ends were cut back, 3 bases at V and 8 bases at J, with 13 bases in the middle. Here the CDR3 reads CASSQGGSIEKLFF. The CDR3 nucleotides are TGCGCCAGCAGCCAGGGTGGGTCAATCGAAAAACTGTTTTTT.